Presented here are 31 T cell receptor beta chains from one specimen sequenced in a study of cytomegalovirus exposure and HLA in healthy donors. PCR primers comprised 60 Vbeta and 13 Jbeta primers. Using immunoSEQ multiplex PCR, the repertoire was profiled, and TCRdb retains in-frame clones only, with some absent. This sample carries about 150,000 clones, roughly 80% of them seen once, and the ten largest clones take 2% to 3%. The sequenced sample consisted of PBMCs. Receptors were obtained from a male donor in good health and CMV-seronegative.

The CDR3 loop is CASTRVLGTIDYNEQFF. The CDR3 DNA reads as TGTGCCAGCACCCGAGTCCTAGGGACTATAGACTACAATGAGCAGTTCTTC. The chain joins TRBV27 to TRBJ2-1, with 7 nucleotides matching TRBD2. This CDR3 contains 17 residues. Germline V lookup: CDR1 MNHEY, CDR2 SMNVEV (reference sequence). V lost 7 bases and J lost 3; bases outside the gene matches: 15.

The CDR3 reads CASIHEGARGYTF. The CDR3 DNA sequence: TGTGCCAGCATCCACGAGGGGGCTAGGGGCTACACCTTC. The chain links TRBV6-6 to TRBJ1-2, with TRBD1 identical over 7 bases. Trimming cost V 7 bases and J 8 bases; bases outside gene matches: 10. Germline values: CDR1 MNHNY, CDR2 SVGAGI (reference sequence). This CDR3 has 13 amino acids.

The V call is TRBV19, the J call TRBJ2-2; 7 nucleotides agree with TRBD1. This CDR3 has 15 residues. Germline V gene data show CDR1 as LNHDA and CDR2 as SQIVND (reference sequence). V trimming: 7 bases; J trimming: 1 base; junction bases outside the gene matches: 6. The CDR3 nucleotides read TGTGCCAGTATGGCACAGGGGAGGAACACCGGGGAGCTGTTTTTT. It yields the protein CASMAQGRNTGELFF. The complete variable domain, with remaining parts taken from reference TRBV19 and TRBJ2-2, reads DGGITQSPKYLFRKEGQNVTLSCEQNLNHDAMYWYRQDPGQGLRLIYYSQIVNDFQKGDIAEGYSVSREKKESFPLTVTSAQKNPTAFYLCASMAQGRNTGELFFGEGSRLTVL.

The CDR3 sequence is CASSYLAGNNEQFF. As DNA, the CDR3 is TGTGCCAGCAGTTATTTAGCGGGAAACAATGAGCAGTTCTTC. The chain recombines TRBV6-5 with TRBJ2-1, with TRBD2 identical over 8 bases. The length of the CDR3 is 14 residues. Looked up from germline, CDR1 is MNHEY and CDR2 is SVGAGI. Trimming took 3 bases from V and 5 from J; bases not matched to a gene: 3.

The CDR3 sequence: CASSFPRGAGGNTDTQYF. Here the CDR3 DNA reads TGTGCCAGCAGCTTCCCCCGAGGAGCGGGGGGGAACACAGATACGCAGTATTTT. The genes are TRBV7-9 and TRBJ2-3; TRBD2 matches at 10 bases. Looked up from germline, CDR1 is SEHNR and CDR2 is FQNEAQ (reference sequence). This CDR3 has 18 residues. V shed 3 bases and J 2 bases; nucleotides not matched to a gene: 11.

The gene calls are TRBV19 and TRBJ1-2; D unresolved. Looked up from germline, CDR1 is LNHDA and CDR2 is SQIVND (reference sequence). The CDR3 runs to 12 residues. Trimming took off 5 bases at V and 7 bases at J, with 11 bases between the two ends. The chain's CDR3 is CASSSHFPGYTF. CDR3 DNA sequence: TGTGCCAGTAGTTCCCACTTCCCTGGCTACACCTTC.

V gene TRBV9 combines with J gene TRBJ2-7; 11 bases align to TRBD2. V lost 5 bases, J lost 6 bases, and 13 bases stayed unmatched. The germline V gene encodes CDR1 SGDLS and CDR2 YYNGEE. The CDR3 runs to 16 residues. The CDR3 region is CASSLSPGTSGIEQYF. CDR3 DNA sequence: TGTGCCAGCAGTCTGTCTCCCGGGACTAGCGGTATCGAGCAGTACTTC.

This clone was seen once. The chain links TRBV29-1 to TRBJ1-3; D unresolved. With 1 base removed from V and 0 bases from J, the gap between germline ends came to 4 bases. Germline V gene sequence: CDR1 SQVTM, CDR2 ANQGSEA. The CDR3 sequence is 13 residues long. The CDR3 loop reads CSVEAGSGNTIYF. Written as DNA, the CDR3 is TGCAGCGTTGAAGCAGGCTCTGGAAACACCATATATTTT. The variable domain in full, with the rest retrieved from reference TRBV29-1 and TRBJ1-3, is SAVISQKPSRDICQRGTSLTIQCQVDSQVTMMFWYRQQPGQSLTLIATANQGSEATYESGFVIDKFPISRPNLTFSTLTVSNMSPEDSSIYLCSVEAGSGNTIYFGEGSWLTVV.

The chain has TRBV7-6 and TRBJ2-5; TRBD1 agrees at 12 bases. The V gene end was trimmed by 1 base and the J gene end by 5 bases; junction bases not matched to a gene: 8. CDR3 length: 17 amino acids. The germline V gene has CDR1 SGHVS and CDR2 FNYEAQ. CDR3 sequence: CASSLGIPGQGAETQYF. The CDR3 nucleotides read TGTGCCAGCAGCTTAGGGATACCGGGACAGGGGGCCGAGACCCAGTACTTC.

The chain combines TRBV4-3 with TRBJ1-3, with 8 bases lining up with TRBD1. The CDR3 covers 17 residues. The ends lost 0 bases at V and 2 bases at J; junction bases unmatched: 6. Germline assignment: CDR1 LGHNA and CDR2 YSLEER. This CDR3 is CASSQEVTGVAGNTIYF. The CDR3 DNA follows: TGCGCCAGCAGCCAAGAAGTGACAGGGGTGGCTGGAAACACCATATATTTT.

The CDR3 DNA follows: TGTGCCAGCAGTGAATACCCCACAGGTCCAGCTTTCTTT. The encoded protein is CASSEYPTGPAFF. The J gene is TRBJ1-1, the V gene TRBV25-1; D might be TRBD1 (5 bases). CDR1 and CDR2 from the germline V gene are MGHDK and SYGVNS. V was cut by 0 bases and J by 10 bases, with 12 bases left in between. The CDR3 is 13 residues long.

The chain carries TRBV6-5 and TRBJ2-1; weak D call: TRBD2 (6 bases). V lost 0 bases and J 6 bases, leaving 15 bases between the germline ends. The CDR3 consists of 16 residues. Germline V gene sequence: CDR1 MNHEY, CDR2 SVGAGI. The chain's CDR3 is CASSYSSGLEGNEQFF. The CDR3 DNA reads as TGTGCCAGCAGTTACTCTTCGGGACTCGAGGGCAATGAGCAGTTCTTC.

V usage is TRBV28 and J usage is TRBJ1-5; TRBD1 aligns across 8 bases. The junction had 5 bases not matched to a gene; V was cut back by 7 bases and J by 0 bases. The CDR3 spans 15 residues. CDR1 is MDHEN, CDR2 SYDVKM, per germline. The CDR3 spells CASNSGGDSNQPQHF. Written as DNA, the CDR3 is TGTGCCAGCAACTCAGGGGGCGATAGCAATCAGCCCCAGCATTTT.

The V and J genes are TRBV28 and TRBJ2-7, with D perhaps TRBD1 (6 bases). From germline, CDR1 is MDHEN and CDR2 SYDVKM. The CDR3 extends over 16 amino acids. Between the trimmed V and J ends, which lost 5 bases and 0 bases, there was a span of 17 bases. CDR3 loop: CASSPSIRGSSYEQYF. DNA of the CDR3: TGTGCCAGCAGTCCCTCCATCAGGGGTTCCTCCTACGAGCAGTACTTC.

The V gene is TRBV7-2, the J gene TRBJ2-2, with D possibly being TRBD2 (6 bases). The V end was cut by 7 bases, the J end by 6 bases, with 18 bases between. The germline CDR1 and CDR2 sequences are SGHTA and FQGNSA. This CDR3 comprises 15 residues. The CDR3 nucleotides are TGTGCCAGCACCGAACAGCGAGGAGGGGCCGGGGAGCTGTTTTTT. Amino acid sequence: CASTEQRGGAGELFF.

The CDR3 DNA reads as TGTGCCAGCAGTTACTCGACAGGATCTAACTATGGCTACACCTTC. This codes for CASSYSTGSNYGYTF. The rearrangement joins TRBV6-5 to TRBJ1-2, with D maybe TRBD1 (6 bases). The CDR3 extends over 15 amino acids. V was pared by 0 bases and J by 0 bases, with 8 bases between. Germline loops: CDR1 MNHEY, CDR2 SVGAGI.

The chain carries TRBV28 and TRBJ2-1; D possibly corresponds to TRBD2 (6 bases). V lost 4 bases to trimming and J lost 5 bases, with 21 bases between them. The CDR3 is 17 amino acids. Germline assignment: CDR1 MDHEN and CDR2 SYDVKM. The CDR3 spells CASSSPRGTGDDNEQFF. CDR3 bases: TGTGCCAGCAGTTCCCCCCGAGGGACGGGGGACGACAATGAGCAGTTCTTC.

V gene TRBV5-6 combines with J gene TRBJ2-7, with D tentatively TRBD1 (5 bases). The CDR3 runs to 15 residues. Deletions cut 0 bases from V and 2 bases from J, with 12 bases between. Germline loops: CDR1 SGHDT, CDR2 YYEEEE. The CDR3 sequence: CASSLGGRATYEQYF. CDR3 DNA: TGTGCCAGCAGCTTGGGGGGCAGGGCGACCTACGAGCAGTACTTC.

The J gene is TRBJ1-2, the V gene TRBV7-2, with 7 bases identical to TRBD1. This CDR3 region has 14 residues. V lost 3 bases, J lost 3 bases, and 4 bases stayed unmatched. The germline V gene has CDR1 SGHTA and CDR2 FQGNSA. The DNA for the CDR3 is TGTGCCAGCAGCTTGACTACAGGGGACTATGGCTACACCTTC. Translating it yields CASSLTTGDYGYTF.

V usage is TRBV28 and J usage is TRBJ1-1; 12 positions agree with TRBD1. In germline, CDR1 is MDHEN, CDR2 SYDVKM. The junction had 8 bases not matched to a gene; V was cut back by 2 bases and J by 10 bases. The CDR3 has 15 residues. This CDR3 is CASSLPSGQGARAFF. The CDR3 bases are TGTGCCAGCAGTTTACCTTCGGGACAGGGGGCTCGAGCTTTCTTT.

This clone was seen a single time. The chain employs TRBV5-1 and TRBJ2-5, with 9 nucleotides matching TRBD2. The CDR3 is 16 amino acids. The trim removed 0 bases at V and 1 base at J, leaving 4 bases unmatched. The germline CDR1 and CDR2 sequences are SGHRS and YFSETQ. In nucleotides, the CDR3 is TGCGCCAGCAGCTTGGGTCTAGCGGGGATCCAAGAGACCCAGTACTTC. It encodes CASSLGLAGIQETQYF.

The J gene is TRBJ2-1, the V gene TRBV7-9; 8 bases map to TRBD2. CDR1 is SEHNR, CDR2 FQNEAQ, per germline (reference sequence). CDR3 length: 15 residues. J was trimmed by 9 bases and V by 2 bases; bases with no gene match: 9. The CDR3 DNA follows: TGTGCCAGCAGCTTACTCGGGAGGGAGAGGGGTGAGCAGTTCTTC. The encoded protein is CASSLLGRERGEQFF.

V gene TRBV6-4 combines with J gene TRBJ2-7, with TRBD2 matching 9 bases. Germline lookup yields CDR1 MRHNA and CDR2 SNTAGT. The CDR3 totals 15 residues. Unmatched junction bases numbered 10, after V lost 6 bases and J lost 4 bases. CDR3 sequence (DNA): TGTGCCAGCAGACCCGGGACTAGCAGAATTTACGAGCAGTACTTC. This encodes CASRPGTSRIYEQYF.

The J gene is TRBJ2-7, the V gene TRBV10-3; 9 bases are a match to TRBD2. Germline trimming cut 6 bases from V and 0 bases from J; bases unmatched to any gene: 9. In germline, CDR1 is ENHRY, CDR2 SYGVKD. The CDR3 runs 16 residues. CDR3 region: CAIRDSLAGNSYEQYF. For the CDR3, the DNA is TGTGCCATCAGGGACTCCCTAGCGGGAAACTCCTACGAGCAGTACTTC.

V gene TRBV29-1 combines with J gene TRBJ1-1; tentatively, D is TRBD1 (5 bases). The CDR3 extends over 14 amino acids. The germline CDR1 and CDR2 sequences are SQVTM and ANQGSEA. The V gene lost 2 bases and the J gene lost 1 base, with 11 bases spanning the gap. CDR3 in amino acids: CSVETRAENTEAFF. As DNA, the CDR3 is TGCAGCGTTGAAACCAGGGCGGAGAACACTGAAGCTTTCTTT. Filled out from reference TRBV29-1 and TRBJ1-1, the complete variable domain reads SAVISQKPSRDICQRGTSLTIQCQVDSQVTMMFWYRQQPGQSLTLIATANQGSEATYESGFVIDKFPISRPNLTFSTLTVSNMSPEDSSIYLCSVETRAENTEAFFGQGTRLTVV.

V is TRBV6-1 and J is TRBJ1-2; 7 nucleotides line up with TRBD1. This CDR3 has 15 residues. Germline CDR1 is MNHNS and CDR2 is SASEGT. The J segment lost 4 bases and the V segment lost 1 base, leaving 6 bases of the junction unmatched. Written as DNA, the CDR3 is TGTGCCAGCAGTGAAGGGACAGGCGGTCCCTATGGCTACACCTTC. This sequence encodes CASSEGTGGPYGYTF.

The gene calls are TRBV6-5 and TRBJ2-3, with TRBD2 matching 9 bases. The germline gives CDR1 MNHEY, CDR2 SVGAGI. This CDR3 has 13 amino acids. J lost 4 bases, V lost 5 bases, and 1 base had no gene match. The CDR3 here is CASSQRGADTQYF. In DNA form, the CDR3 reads TGTGCCAGCAGTCAGCGGGGGGCAGATACGCAGTATTTT.

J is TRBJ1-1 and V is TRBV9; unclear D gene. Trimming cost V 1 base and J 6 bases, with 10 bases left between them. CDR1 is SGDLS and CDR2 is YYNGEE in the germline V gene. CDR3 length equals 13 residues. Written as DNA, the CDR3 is TGTGCCAGCAGCGTATCGGAGGCGGCTGAAGCTTTCTTT. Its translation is CASSVSEAAEAFF.

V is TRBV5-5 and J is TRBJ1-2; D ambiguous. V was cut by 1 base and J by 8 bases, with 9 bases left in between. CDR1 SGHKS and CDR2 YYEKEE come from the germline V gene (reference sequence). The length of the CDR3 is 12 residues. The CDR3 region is CASSLNARGYTF. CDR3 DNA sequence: TGTGCCAGCAGCTTGAATGCGAGGGGCTACACCTTC.

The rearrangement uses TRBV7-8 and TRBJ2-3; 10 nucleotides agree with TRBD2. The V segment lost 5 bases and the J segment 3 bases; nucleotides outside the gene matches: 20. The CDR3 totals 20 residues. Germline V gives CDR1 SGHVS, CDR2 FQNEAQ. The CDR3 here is CASSPEVRASGRLGTDTQYF. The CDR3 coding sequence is TGTGCCAGCAGCCCCGAGGTCAGGGCTAGCGGGAGATTGGGAACAGATACGCAGTATTTT.

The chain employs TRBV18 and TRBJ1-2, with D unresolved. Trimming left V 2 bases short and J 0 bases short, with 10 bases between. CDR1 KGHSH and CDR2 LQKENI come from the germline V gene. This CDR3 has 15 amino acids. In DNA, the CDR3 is TGTGCCAGCTCACCAAACCCGGAGCCTAACTATGGCTACACCTTC. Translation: CASSPNPEPNYGYTF.